This T cell receptor (beta chain) was sequenced for a study of T cell responses to AZD1222 COVID-19 vaccine. Regarding the study as a whole: Baseline seropositives among AZD1222 recipients totaled only six. The CD4 TCRs associated with vaccination extended across spike and predominated at 160-218 and 743-854. Clonal diversity may have been underestimated in mostly white British donors. Repertoires were collected only later (after the peak T cell response had occurred).

Trimming took off 4 bases at V and 1 base at J, with 13 bases between the two ends. The germline V gene has CDR1 MNHNS and CDR2 SASEGT. The CDR3 runs 16 residues. A note on this clone: No antigen is known for it.

The method was immunoSEQ multiplex PCR; TCRdb's version includes in-frame clones alone and lacks a portion of them. The table lists about 85,000 clones, roughly 88% of them singletons, with approximately 10% in the top ten. The chain recombines TRBV6-1 with TRBJ2-2, with D possibly matching TRBD1 (6 bases). The sequenced sample was peripheral blood, obtained on day 0 of MenACWY control vaccination. The sequence came from an adult in good health. CDR3 amino acids: CASSALPGQNTGELFF. CDR3 nucleotide sequence: TGTGCCAGCAGTGCCCTTCCGGGACAGAACACCGGGGAGCTGTTTTTT.